The rows below give T cell receptor beta chains drawn from one sample of a study of Graves' ophthalmopathy and Graves' hyperthyroidism. MiXCR, applied by TCRdb to the multiplex PCR reads, yields one record per CDR3 protein. The sample records 580,000 or so distinct CDR3 sequences, just under 40% being singletons. The specimen was peripheral blood or thyroid tissue (not recorded which). Receptor source: an adult man with Graves' hyperthyroidism. The CDR3 runs from the conserved cysteine through the conserved F or W. Part of the rows lack a size; the others show once, few, many or a class for expanded clones.

CDR3: CASSLEAGDEEKLFF
J: TRBJ1-4
size: few
V: TRBV5-5

CDR3: CASSSARTSGAVQYF
J: TRBJ2-7
size: many
V: TRBV13

CDR3: CASSPGWGLLYEQYF
J: TRBJ2-7
size: few
V: TRBV5-1

CDR3: CASSLSPIEVQETQYF
J: TRBJ2-5
size: few
V: TRBV27

CDR3: CASSQGMNTEAFF
J: TRBJ1-1
size: many
V: TRBV4-1

CDR3: CASTSDMVLQTQYF
J: TRBJ2-5
size: .
V: TRBV28

CDR3: CSARSSRAARESQETQYF
J: TRBJ2-5
size: many
V: TRBV20-1

CDR3: CSARYGTGGYGYTF
J: TRBJ1-2
size: .
V: TRBV20-1

CDR3: CASTNGVYPETQYF
J: TRBJ2-5
size: many
V: TRBV12-3/TRBV12-4

CDR3: CATSWIDRGYEQYF
J: TRBJ2-7
size: .
V: TRBV24-1

CDR3: CATSDLRQRDEQFF
J: TRBJ2-1
size: once
V: TRBV24-1

CDR3: CASRTSTGQGLYEQYF
J: TRBJ2-7
size: many
V: TRBV6-5

CDR3: CASSPKPGQSQETQYF
J: TRBJ2-5
size: many
V: TRBV5-8

CDR3: CATSTPMTGGNTGELFF
J: TRBJ2-2
size: many
V: TRBV24-1

CDR3: CAMEDRDTSSYEQYF
J: TRBJ2-7
size: .
V: TRBV10-3

CDR3: CASSQDSGGVAYGYTF
J: TRBJ1-2
size: few
V: TRBV7-9

CDR3: CASSTPQGLVTEAFF
J: TRBJ1-1
size: many
V: TRBV10-2

CDR3: CASGDTGGGNTIYF
J: TRBJ1-3
size: .
V: TRBV6-5

CDR3: CASRDRGLANQPQYF
J: TRBJ2-5
size: once
V: TRBV7-9

CDR3: CASKILAGGLGEQFF
J: .
size: .
V: TRBV2